The clone carrying this TCR beta chain appeared a few times. The sample belongs to a study of shared clonotypes between healthy human individuals. Study at large: Serving as donors were a couple of women and a few men, whose ages spanned 18 to 49.

Authors' analysis steps: Filtering of immunoSEQ junctional sequences could not match full-length read filtering. Assay: immunoSEQ multiplex PCR; the TCRdb copy retains only in-frame clones and omits some. V and J calls and clone size are those listed in that table; D and trimming were worked out from the DNA. The table shows roughly 2.2 million clones, with 80% to 95% occurring only once. All of the donors resided in Nashville, Tennessee, and each was a Caucasian adult. Trimming took 11 bases from V and 6 from J, leaving 17 bases between them. Germline V gives CDR1 MNHNS, CDR2 SASEGT. This CDR3 contains 13 residues.

The origin of this receptor is a young man in good health. Some clones in this sample may be carry-over from other donors' samples. Input material: naive CD4+ T cells from PBMCs. Specified subset: CD45RA+ positively selected. The V and J genes are TRBV6-1 and TRBJ2-1, with a possible D match to TRBD2 (6 bases). CDR3: CAGSPGVFNEQFF. The CDR3 DNA sequence: TGTGCCGGTAGTCCGGGAGTTTTCAATGAGCAGTTCTTC.